These 18 T cell receptor beta chains came from one sample sequenced in a study of blood T cells in healthy people across ages. Primed by a sample-barcoded 5' primer and a J-beta primer mix, a second PCR proceeded for 7 to 11 cycles. One entry per CDR3 protein results from TCRdb running MiXCR on the 5' RACE reads. Of 1.8 million or so distinct CDR3 sequences listed, about two fifths are singletons. The sample was blood. These receptors came from a human donor in good health.

This sequence joins TRBV7-8 and TRBJ2-5; 9 bases match TRBD1. The J call could be wrong; TRBJ2-7 is a better fit for the DNA end. CDR1 is SGHVS and CDR2 is FQNEAQ in the germline V gene. This CDR3 spans 15 amino acids. The CDR3 DNA follows: TGTGCCAGCAACCCCCCGGGACAGGGACTTCACGAGCAGTACTTC. Translating it yields CASNPPGQGLHEQYF.

This chain uses TRBV6-6 with TRBJ2-7; TRBD1 or TRBD2 may be the D gene (5 bases each). From germline, CDR1 is MNHNY and CDR2 SVGAGI (reference sequence). Trimming cost V 0 bases and J 5 bases, with 14 bases left between them. The CDR3 spans 15 residues. The CDR3 protein is CASSYSRDPIHEQYF. CDR3 DNA sequence: TGTGCCAGCAGTTACTCCCGGGACCCTATCCACGAGCAGTACTTC.

The CDR3 DNA sequence: TGTGCCAGCAGCTCATATTATGGGTTGGGGGCCGTCCTGACTTTC. Translating gives CASSSYYGLGAVLTF. The chain uses TRBV7-2 and TRBJ2-6, with D maybe TRBD1 (6 bases). Trimming left V 4 bases short and J 12 bases short, with 19 bases between. Germline CDR1 is SGHTA and CDR2 is FQGNSA. CDR3 length: 15 amino acids. Complete variable domain (other parts from reference TRBV7-2 and TRBJ2-6): GAGVSQSPSNKVTEKGKDVELRCDPISGHTALYWYRQSLGQGLEFLIYFQGNSAPDKSGLPSDRFSAERTGGSVSTLTIQRTQQEDSAVYLCASSSYYGLGAVLTFGAGSRLTVL.

The chain is built from TRBV15 and TRBJ1-5; the D gene is possibly TRBD1 (5 bases). The CDR3 is made up of 13 amino acids. The V end was cut by 5 bases, the J end by 5 bases, with 10 bases between. Germline-derived CDR1 and CDR2 are LNHNV and YYDKDF (reference sequence). CDR3 nucleotides: TGTGCCACCAGCTGGAGGGGCCATCAGCCCCAGCATTTT. This translates into CATSWRGHQPQHF.

This clonotype was observed a few times. V usage is TRBV5-6 and J usage is TRBJ2-5, with D hard to call. Germline lookup yields CDR1 SGHDT and CDR2 YYEEEE. V lost 2 bases and J lost 4, with 12 bases in between. The length of the CDR3 is 14 residues. The CDR3 nucleotides read TGTGCCAGCAGCTTCTTAACCCAAACAGAGACCCAGTACTTC. This translates into CASSFLTQTETQYF.

The table lists this clonotype with a few counts. This chain connects TRBV20-1 to TRBJ1-4, with 9 bases aligning to TRBD1. The germline CDR1 and CDR2 sequences are DFQATT and SNEGSKA (reference sequence). The length of the CDR3 is 14 residues. V dropped 3 bases and J dropped 10; count of bases not matched to a gene: 9. DNA for the CDR3: TGCAGTGCTAGGAGACAGGGGGAAGAGGGAAAACTGTTTTTT. Its protein product is CSARRQGEEGKLFF.

This clonotype was recorded many times. V gene TRBV12-3 or TRBV12-4 combines with J gene TRBJ1-2, with D possibly matching TRBD1 (5 bases). Trimming took 5 bases from V and 4 from J, leaving 8 bases between them. The CDR3 runs 12 residues. The CDR3 protein is CASSTGAYGYTF. In DNA form, the CDR3 reads TGTGCCAGCAGTACAGGAGCCTATGGCTACACCTTC.

This clonotype was recorded a few times. The chain recombines TRBV7-9 with TRBJ1-1; D is possibly TRBD1 (5 bases). Germline V gene sequence: CDR1 SEHNR, CDR2 FQNEAQ (reference sequence). V was pared by 4 bases and J by 8 bases, with 14 bases between. The CDR3 totals 13 residues. In DNA, the CDR3 is TGTGCCAGCAGCTCCTATGACAGAGGAGAAGCTTTCTTT. Translating it yields CASSSYDRGEAFF.

This sequence joins TRBV5-6 and TRBJ1-5; 7 bases are a match to TRBD1. This CDR3 contains 14 residues. V trimming: 3 bases; J trimming: 5 bases; junction bases outside the gene matches: 5. In germline, CDR1 is SGHDT, CDR2 YYEEEE. CDR3: CASSSGQTDQPQHF. The CDR3 bases are TGTGCCAGCAGCTCGGGACAGACAGATCAGCCCCAGCATTTT.

V is TRBV7-2 and J is TRBJ1-5; 8 positions agree with TRBD1. Germline-derived CDR1 and CDR2 are SGHTA and FQGNSA. J lost 4 bases, V lost 5 bases, and 13 bases had no gene match. The CDR3 has 17 amino acids. CDR3 amino acids: CASSRRGGQGNNQPQHF. The CDR3 DNA reads TGTGCCAGCAGCCGCCGTGGCGGACAGGGAAATAATCAGCCCCAGCATTTT.

This clonotype was observed a handful of times. CDR3 in DNA: TGTGCCACCAGCAGCGTGGGACATCTATACGAGCAGTACTTC. Protein product: CATSSVGHLYEQYF. The rearrangement joins TRBV15 to TRBJ2-7; maybe TRBD1 (6 bases). There are 14 residues in the CDR3. The germline V and J ends were trimmed by 3 bases and 4 bases, with 13 bases remaining between them. The germline V gene has CDR1 LNHNV and CDR2 YYDKDF (reference sequence).

The CDR3 loop is CASRSDRDMGGYTF. DNA for the CDR3: TGTGCCAGCAGATCCGACAGGGACATGGGTGGCTACACCTTC. The chain has TRBV7-2 and TRBJ1-2; 7 nucleotides agree with TRBD1. The CDR3 consists of 14 residues. The germline gives CDR1 SGHTA, CDR2 FQGNSA. J was trimmed by 7 bases and V by 6 bases; bases with no gene match: 11.

This clonotype has at least ten counts. The chain is built from TRBV24-1 and TRBJ2-3; D call uncertain. V lost 4 bases, J lost 6 bases, and 16 bases lay in between. CDR3 size: 15 residues. CDR1 and CDR2 (germline): KGHDR, SFDVKD. The CDR3 here is CATSDYAGLGDTQYF. The CDR3 region has the DNA TGTGCCACCAGTGACTACGCTGGGTTAGGGGATACGCAGTATTTT.

This clonotype turned up a few times. The CDR3 loop reads CASSPGDRGDVDTQYF. The CDR3, as DNA: TGTGCCAGCAGCCCCGGGGACAGGGGAGATGTAGATACGCAGTATTTT. V gene TRBV5-5 combines with J gene TRBJ2-3; 10 bases map to TRBD1. CDR3 length: 16 amino acids. V shed 4 bases and J 5 bases; nucleotides not matched to a gene: 10. CDR1 is SGHKS and CDR2 is YYEKEE in the germline V gene (reference sequence). Looking up the rest from reference TRBV5-5 and TRBJ2-3 gives the full variable domain: DAGVTQSPTHLIKTRGQQVTLRCSPISGHKSVSWYQQVLGQGPQFIFQYYEKEERGRGNFPDRFSARQFPNYSSELNVNALLLGDSALYLCASSPGDRGDVDTQYFGPGTRLTVL.

The V call is TRBV5-1, the J call TRBJ2-1, with 7 bases matching TRBD1. CDR1 and CDR2 from the germline V gene are SGHRS and YFSETQ. V dropped 4 bases and J dropped 7; count of bases not matched to a gene: 8. The CDR3 covers 14 residues. The CDR3 sequence: CASSLGQSTNEQFF. In nucleotides, the CDR3 is TGCGCCAGCAGCCTGGGACAGAGTACGAATGAGCAGTTCTTC.

This clonotype has just a few counts. The V and J genes are TRBV18 and TRBJ2-4; D ambiguous. Germline V gene sequence: CDR1 KGHSH, CDR2 LQKENI. V was trimmed by 3 bases and J by 13 bases, leaving 16 bases between them. The CDR3 extends over 13 amino acids. CDR3 coding DNA: TGTGCCAGCTCACCGATACCAGTTGGAGAGCAGTACTTC. Translation gives CASSPIPVGEQYF.

The chain combines TRBV5-1 with TRBJ2-5; 8 nucleotides match TRBD2. Germline V gene sequence: CDR1 SGHRS, CDR2 YFSETQ. The CDR3 has 15 residues. The V segment lost 4 bases and the J segment 3 bases; nucleotides outside the gene matches: 8. Written as DNA, the CDR3 is TGCGCCAGCAGCGTGACTAGCGAACTAAAAGAGACCCAGTACTTC. Encoded protein: CASSVTSELKETQYF.

This chain links TRBV12-3 or TRBV12-4 with TRBJ1-2, with a tentative D call TRBD1 (5 bases). Trimming stripped 5 bases from V and 10 bases from J, with 20 bases between. This CDR3 has 14 amino acids. Written as DNA, the CDR3 is TGTGCCAGCAGTCCCCGTACAGGAGCGGAGGACTACACCTTC. Translating it yields CASSPRTGAEDYTF.